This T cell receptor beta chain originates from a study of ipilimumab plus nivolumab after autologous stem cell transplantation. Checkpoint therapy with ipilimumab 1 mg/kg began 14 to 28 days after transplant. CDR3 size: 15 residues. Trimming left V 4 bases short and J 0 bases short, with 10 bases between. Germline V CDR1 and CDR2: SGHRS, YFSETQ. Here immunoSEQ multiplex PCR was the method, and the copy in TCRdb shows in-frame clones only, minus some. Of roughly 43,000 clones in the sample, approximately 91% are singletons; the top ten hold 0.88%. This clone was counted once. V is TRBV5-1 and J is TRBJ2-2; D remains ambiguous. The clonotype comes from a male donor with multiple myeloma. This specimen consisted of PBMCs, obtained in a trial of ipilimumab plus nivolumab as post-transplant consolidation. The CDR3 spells CASSLTGANTGELFF. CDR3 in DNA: TGCGCCAGCAGCCTAACTGGCGCGAACACCGGGGAGCTGTTTTTT.